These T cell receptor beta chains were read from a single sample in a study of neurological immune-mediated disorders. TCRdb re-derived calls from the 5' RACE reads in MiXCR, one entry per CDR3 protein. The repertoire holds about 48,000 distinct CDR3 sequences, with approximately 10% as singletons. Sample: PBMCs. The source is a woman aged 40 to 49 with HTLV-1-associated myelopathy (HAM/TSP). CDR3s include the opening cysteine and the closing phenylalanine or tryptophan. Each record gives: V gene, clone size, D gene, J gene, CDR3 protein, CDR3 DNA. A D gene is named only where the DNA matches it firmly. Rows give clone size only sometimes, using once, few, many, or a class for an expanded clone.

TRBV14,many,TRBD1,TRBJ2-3,CASSQDQGAWDTQYF,TGTGCCAGCAGCCAAGATCAGGGGGCCTGGGATACGCAGTATTTT
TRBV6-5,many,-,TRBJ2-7,CASSYSRGIYEQYF,TGTGCCAGCAGTTACTCGAGGGGAATCTACGAGCAGTACTTC
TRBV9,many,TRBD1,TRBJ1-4,CASSFTSGTGVEKLFF,TGTGCCAGCAGTTTTACATCCGGGACAGGGGTTGAAAAACTGTTTTTT
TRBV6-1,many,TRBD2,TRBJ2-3,CATAGLDATDTQYF,TGTGCCACCGCCGGACTAGACGCTACAGATACGCAGTATTTT
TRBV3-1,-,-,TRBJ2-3,CASSQQLGGDTQYF,TGTGCCAGCAGCCAACAACTAGGAGGGGATACGCAGTATTTT
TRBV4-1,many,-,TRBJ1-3,CASSQEWGNTIYF,TGCGCCAGCAGCCAAGAGTGGGGAAACACCATATATTTT
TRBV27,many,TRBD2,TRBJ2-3,CASSFKRGPSDTQYF,TGTGCCAGCAGTTTCAAGCGGGGGCCCTCGGATACGCAGTATTTT
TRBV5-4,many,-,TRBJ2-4,CASSSPRGLLAKNIQYF,TGTGCCAGCAGCTCCCCCCGGGGGCTACTAGCCAAAAACATTCAGTACTTC
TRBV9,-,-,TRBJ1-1,CASSVSGINTGAFF,TGTGCCAGCAGCGTATCGGGAATAAACACTGGAGCTTTCTTT
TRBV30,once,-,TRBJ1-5,CAWSVLGNQPQHF,TGTGCCTGGAGTGTACTTGGGAATCAGCCCCAGCATTTT
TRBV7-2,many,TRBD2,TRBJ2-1,CASSQTSGGSYNEQFF,TGTGCCAGCAGCCAGACTAGCGGGGGTTCCTACAATGAGCAGTTCTTC
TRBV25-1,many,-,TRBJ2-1,CASSEYEIYNEQFF,TGTGCCAGCAGTGAATATGAGATCTACAATGAGCAGTTCTTC
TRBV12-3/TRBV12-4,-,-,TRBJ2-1,CASSPGVGAGSNNEQFF,TGTGCCAGCAGTCCGGGGGTTGGGGCTGGGAGCAATAATGAGCAGTTCTTC
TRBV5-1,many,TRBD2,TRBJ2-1,CASSPYIGTRLLNEQFF,TGCGCCAGCAGCCCTTATATCGGGACTAGGTTACTCAATGAGCAGTTCTTC
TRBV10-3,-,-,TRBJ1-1,CAISGKASNTEAFF,TGTGCCATCAGTGGGAAAGCCTCGAACACTGAAGCTTTCTTT
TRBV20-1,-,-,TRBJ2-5,CSASVGDPHHGLETQYF,TGCAGTGCTAGTGTGGGGGACCCCCACCATGGGTTAGAGACCCAGTACTTC
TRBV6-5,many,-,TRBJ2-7,CASSYGFGGLTYEQYF,TGTGCCAGCAGTTACGGGTTTGGGGGTTTGACTTACGAGCAGTACTTC
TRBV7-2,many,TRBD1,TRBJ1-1,CASSLDRWIEAFF,TGTGCCAGCAGCTTGGACAGGTGGATTGAAGCTTTCTTT
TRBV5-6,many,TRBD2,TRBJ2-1,CASSTEKLAGGFTYNEQFF,TGTGCCAGCAGCACCGAAAAACTAGCGGGGGGGTTTACCTACAATGAGCAGTTCTTC
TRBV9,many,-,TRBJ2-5,CASSVAPSSDGQETQYF,TGTGCCAGCAGCGTAGCCCCCTCGTCAGACGGCCAAGAGACCCAGTACTTC
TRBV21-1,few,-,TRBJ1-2,CAVFYGYTF,TGTGCCGTCTTTTATGGCTACACCTTC
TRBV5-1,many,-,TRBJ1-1,CASSLSGRDTEAFF,TGCGCCAGCAGCCTAAGCGGCAGGGACACTGAAGCTTTCTTT
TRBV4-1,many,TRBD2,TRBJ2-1,CASSQGAGGATYNEQFF,TGCGCCAGCAGCCAAGGAGCGGGGGGCGCCACCTACAATGAGCAGTTCTTC
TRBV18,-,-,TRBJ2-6,CASSPTYGANVLTF,TGTGCCAGCTCACCAACCTACGGGGCCAACGTCCTGACTTTC
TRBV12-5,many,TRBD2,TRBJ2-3,CASAAGEGGSTDTQYF,TGTGCTAGTGCCGCGGGGGAGGGAGGGAGCACAGATACGCAGTATTTT
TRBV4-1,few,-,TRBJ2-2,CASSQEVTGELFF,TGCGCCAGCAGCCAAGAGGTCACCGGGGAGCTGTTTTTT
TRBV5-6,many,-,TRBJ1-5,CASSFDSNQPQHF,TGTGCCAGCAGCTTCGATAGCAATCAGCCCCAGCATTTT
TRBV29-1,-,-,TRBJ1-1,CSVGVTAMNTEAFF,TGCAGCGTTGGGGTGACAGCGATGAACACTGAAGCTTTCTTT
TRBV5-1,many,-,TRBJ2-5,CASRTEGRIETQYF,TGCGCCAGCAGAACCGAGGGGCGCATAGAGACCCAGTACTTC
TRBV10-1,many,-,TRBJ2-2,CASSESYGPPGELFF,TGCGCCAGCAGTGAGTCGTACGGCCCCCCCGGGGAGCTGTTTTTT
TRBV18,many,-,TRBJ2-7,CASSPSMFGQIPYEQYF,TGTGCCAGCTCACCCTCCATGTTTGGGCAGATTCCCTACGAGCAGTACTTC
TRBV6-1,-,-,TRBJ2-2,CASSERSALSNTGELFF,TGTGCCAGCAGTGAAAGATCCGCTCTTTCCAACACCGGGGAGCTGTTTTTT
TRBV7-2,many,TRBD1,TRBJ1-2,CASSPQTGQKGGYTF,TGTGCCAGCAGCCCCCAGACAGGGCAGAAAGGTGGCTACACCTTC
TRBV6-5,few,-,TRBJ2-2,CASSLRNTGELFF,TGTGCCAGCAGCCTTAGGAACACCGGGGAGCTGTTTTTT
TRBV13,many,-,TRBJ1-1,CASRAGSTEAFF,TGTGCCAGCCGGGCAGGGAGCACTGAAGCTTTCTTT
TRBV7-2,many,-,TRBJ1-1,CASSFWQNTEAFF,TGTGCCAGCAGCTTTTGGCAGAACACTGAAGCTTTCTTT
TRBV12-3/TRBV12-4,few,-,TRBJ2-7,CASSFGPRLEQYF,TGTGCCAGCAGTTTCGGACCCAGGCTCGAGCAGTACTTC
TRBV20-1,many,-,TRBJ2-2,CSAARDANTGELFF,TGCAGTGCTGCCCGGGACGCTAACACCGGGGAGCTGTTTTTT
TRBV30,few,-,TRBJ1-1,CAWSGQVNTEAFF,TGTGCCTGGAGTGGTCAGGTGAACACTGAAGCTTTCTTT
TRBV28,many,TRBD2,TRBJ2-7,CASSLGGGKGYEQYF,TGTGCCAGCAGTTTAGGGGGAGGGAAGGGCTACGAGCAGTACTTC
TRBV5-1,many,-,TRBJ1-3,CASSPLPGLTLVPGNTIYF,TGCGCCAGCAGCCCCTTACCGGGACTCACCTTGGTCCCTGGAAACACCATATATTTT